This TCR beta chain was profiled in a study of OX40 agonist ivuxolimab in advanced cancers. The study's findings and limits: The 0.1-3.0 mg/kg partial responders had among the lowest clonal expansion. Expanded peripheral T-cell antigen specificity went undetermined.

As for this clone: Its antigen is not identified.

Method: immunoSEQ multiplex PCR; TCRdb's copy keeps in-frame clones and lacks some. The table lists some 80,000 clones, around nine tenths of them singletons. The CDR3 is 14 residues long. V lost 5 bases and J 3 bases, leaving 13 bases between the germline ends. The germline gives CDR1 MNHNS, CDR2 SASEGT. The J gene is TRBJ1-1, the V gene TRBV6-1; D might be TRBD1 (5 bases). This specimen was CD4+ or CD8+ T cells sorted from blood, taken in a trial of the OX40 agonist ivuxolimab. The receptor was isolated from an adult with an advanced solid tumor such as melanoma, head and neck, liver or kidney cancer. CDR3 nucleotide sequence: TGTGCCAGCAGTAACAGGATAGGCGACACTGAAGCTTTCTTT. This translates into CASSNRIGDTEAFF.